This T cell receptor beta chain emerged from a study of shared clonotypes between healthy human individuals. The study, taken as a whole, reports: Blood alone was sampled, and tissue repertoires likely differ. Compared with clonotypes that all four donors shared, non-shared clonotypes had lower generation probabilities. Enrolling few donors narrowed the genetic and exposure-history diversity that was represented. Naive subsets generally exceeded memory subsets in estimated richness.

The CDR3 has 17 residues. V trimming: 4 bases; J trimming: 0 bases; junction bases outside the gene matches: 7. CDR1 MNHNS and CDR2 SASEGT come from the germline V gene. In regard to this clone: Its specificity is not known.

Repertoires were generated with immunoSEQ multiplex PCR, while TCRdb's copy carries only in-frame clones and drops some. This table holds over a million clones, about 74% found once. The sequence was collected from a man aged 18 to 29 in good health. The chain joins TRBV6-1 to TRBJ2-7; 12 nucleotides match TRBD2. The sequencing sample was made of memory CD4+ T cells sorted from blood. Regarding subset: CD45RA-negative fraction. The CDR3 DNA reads TGTGCCAGCAGTGTGACTAGCGGGGGCCGGAGCTCCTACGAGCAGTACTTC. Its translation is CASSVTSGGRSSYEQYF.